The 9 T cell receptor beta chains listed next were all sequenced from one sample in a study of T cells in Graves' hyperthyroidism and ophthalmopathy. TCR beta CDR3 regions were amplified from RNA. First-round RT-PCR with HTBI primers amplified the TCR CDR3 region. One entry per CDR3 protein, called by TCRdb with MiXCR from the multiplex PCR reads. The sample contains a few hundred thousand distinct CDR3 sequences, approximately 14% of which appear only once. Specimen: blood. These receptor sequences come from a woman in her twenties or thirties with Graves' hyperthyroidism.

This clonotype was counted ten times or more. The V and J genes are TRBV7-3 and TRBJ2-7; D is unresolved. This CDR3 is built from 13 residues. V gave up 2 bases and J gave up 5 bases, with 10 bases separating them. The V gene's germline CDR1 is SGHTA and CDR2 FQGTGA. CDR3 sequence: CASSLGVGNEQYF. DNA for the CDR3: TGTGCCAGCAGCTTAGGGGTCGGCAACGAGCAGTACTTC.

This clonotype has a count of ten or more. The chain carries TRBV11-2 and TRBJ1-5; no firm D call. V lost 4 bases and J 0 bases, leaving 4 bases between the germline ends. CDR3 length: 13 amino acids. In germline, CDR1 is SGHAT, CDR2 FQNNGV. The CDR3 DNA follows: TGTGCCAGCAGCTCAGGTAGCAATCAGCCCCAGCATTTT. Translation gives CASSSGSNQPQHF.

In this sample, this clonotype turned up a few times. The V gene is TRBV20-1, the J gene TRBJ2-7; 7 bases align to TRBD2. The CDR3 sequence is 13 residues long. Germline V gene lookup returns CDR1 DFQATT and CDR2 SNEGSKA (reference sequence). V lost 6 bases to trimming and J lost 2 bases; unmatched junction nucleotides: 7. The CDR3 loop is CSAGLAVAYEQYF. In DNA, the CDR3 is TGCAGTGCCGGGCTAGCGGTCGCCTACGAGCAGTACTTC.

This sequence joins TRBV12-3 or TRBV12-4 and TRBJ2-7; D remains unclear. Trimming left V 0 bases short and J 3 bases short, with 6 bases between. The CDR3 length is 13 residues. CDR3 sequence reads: CASSLAANYEQYF. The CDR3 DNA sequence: TGTGCCAGCAGTTTAGCCGCTAACTACGAGCAGTACTTC.

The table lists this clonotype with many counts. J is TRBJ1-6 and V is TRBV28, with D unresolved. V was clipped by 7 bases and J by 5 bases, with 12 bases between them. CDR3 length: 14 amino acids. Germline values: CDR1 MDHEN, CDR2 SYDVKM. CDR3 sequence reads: CASTLGRDNSPLHF. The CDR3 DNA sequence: TGTGCCAGCACCTTAGGACGGGATAATTCACCCCTCCACTTT. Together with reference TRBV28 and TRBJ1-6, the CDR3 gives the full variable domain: DVKVTQSSRYLVKRTGEKVFLECVQDMDHENMFWYRQDPGLGLRLIYFSYDVKMKEKGDIPEGYSVSREKKERFSLILESASTNQTSMYLCASTLGRDNSPLHFGNGTRLTVT.

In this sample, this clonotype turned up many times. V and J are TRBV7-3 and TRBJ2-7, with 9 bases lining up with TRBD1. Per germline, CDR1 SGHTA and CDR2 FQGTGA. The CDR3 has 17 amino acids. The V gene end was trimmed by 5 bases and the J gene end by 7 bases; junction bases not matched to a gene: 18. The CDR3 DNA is TGTGCCAGCAGCGCCACCCCCCCCGGGACAGGGTCGGGGGAGCAGTACTTC. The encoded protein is CASSATPPGTGSGEQYF.

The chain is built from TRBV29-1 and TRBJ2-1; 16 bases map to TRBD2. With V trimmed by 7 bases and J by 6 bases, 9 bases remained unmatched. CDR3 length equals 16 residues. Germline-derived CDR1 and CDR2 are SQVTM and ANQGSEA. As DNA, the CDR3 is TGCAGCGCGGAGGGACTAGCGGGAGGGCCTGTCAATGAGCAGTTCTTC. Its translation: CSAEGLAGGPVNEQFF.

CDR3 in DNA: TGCAGTGCCAGGATGTCCATAAACACTGAAGCTTTCTTT. Residues: CSARMSINTEAFF. The gene calls are TRBV20-1 and TRBJ1-1; D is undetermined. CDR3 length equals 13 residues. Germline-derived CDR1 and CDR2 are DFQATT and SNEGSKA (reference sequence). V dropped 6 bases and J dropped 2 bases, with 13 bases sitting between them.

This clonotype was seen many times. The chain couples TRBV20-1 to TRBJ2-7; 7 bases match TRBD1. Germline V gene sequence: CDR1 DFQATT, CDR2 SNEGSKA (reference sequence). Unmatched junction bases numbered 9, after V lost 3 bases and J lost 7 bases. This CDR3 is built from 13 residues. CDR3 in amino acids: CSASSGGSWEQYF. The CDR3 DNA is TGCAGTGCTAGTTCAGGGGGATCATGGGAGCAGTACTTC.